This T cell receptor (beta chain) is from a study of graft-versus-host responses after intestinal transplantation. Notes on the study in general: Recipient marrow contained GvH clones, some of which appeared first in ileum or blood. After transplant, early declines in HvG clones were associated with peak levels of circulating GvH clones.

The CDR3 sequence is 16 residues long. Germline V gene sequence: CDR1 MNHNY, CDR2 SVGAGI (reference sequence). The trim removed 5 bases at V and 1 base at J, leaving 5 bases unmatched. A word on this clone: Its antigen is unidentified.

The assay was immunoSEQ multiplex PCR, and TCRdb's table has in-frame clones only and misses some. The table has 80,000 to 100,000 clones, about nine tenths seen once; the top ten hold around 0.1%. This TCR derives from a human donor who received an intestinal transplant. This specimen was unstimulated CD4+ T cells sorted from spleen or lymph node cells, taken before intestinal transplant. The chain couples TRBV6-6 to TRBJ2-6; TRBD1 matches 7 bases. The CDR3 DNA follows: TGTGCCAGCAGTCGCGACAGGGATTCTGGGGCCAACGTCCTGACTTTC. Its protein product is CASSRDRDSGANVLTF.